This TCR beta chain originates from a study of T cell responses to AZD1222 COVID-19 vaccine. This CDR3 is 15 amino acids long. V was trimmed by 2 bases and J by 4 bases, leaving 12 bases between them. From germline, CDR1 is MNHNS and CDR2 SASEGT. Notes on the study in general: Only after the peak T cell response were repertoires sampled.

Sequencing was performed with immunoSEQ multiplex PCR; in TCRdb, only in-frame clones are kept and a portion is missing. The sample has about 140,000 clones, around 90% seen once. This clone was counted between two and nine times. Its target is unknown. This specimen was peripheral blood, taken on day 0 of AZD1222 vaccination. This rearrangement joins TRBV6-1 to TRBJ1-5; D remains unclear. The receptor was derived from an adult in good health. The CDR3 nucleotides read TGTGCCAGCAGTGAAAGGGCGGAAAAAAATCAGCCCCAGCATTTT. Amino acid sequence: CASSERAEKNQPQHF.